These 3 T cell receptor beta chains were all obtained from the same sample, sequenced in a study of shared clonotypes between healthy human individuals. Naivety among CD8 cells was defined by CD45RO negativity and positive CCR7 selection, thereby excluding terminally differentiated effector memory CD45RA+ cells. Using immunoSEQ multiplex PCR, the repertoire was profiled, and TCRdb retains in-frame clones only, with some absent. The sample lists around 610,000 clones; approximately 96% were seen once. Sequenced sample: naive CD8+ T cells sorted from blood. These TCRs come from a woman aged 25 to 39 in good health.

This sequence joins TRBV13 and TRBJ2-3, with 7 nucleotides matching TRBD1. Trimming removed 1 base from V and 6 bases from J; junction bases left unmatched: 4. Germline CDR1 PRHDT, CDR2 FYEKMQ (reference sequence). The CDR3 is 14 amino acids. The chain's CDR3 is CASSLDSRGDTQYF. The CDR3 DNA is TGTGCCAGCAGCTTAGACAGCAGGGGGGATACGCAGTATTTT. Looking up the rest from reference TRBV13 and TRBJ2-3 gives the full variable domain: AAGVIQSPRHLIKEKRETATLKCYPIPRHDTVYWYQQGPGQDPQFLISFYEKMQSDKGSIPDRFSAQQFSDYHSELNMSSLELGDSALYFCASSLDSRGDTQYFGPGTRLTVL.

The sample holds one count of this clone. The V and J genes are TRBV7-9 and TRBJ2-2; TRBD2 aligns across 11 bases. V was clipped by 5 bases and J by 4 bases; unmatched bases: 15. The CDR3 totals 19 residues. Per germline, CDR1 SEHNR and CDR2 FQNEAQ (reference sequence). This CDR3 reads CASSPQTSGSGPFTGELFF. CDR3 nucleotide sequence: TGTGCCAGCAGCCCTCAAACTAGCGGGAGTGGTCCGTTCACCGGGGAGCTGTTTTTT.

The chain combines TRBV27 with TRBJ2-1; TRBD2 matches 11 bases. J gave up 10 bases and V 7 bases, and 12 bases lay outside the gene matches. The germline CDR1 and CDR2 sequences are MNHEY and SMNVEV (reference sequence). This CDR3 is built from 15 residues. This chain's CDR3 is CASTSSGTSGGEQFF. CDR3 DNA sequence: TGTGCCAGCACCTCCTCCGGGACTAGCGGCGGGGAGCAGTTCTTC.